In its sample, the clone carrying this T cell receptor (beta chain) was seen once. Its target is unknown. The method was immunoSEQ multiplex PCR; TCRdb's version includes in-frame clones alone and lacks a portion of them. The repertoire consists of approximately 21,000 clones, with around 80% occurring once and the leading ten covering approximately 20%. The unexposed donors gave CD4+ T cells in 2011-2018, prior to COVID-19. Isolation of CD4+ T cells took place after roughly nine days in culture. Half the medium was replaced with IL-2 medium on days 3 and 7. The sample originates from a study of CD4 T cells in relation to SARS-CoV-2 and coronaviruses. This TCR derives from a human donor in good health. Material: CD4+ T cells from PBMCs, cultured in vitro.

CDR3 DNA: TGTGCCAGCAGCTCTGGGGGGACAAAGAGTTCGAGGGAGACCCAGTACTTC. Protein: CASSSGGTKSSRETQYF. The chain uses TRBV5-4 and TRBJ2-5, with D perhaps given as TRBD1 or TRBD2 (6 bases each). This CDR3 spans 17 amino acids. V lost 3 bases to trimming and J lost 5 bases, with 23 bases between them. Germline CDR1 and CDR2: SGHNT and YYREEE (reference sequence).